The 20 T cell receptor beta chains reported below all come from one sample, sequenced in a study of CD8 T cells in Susac syndrome. RNA in amounts of roughly 0.45 to 1 ug was reverse transcribed with random hexamers. TCRdb reprocessed the immunoSEQ multiplex PCR reads via MiXCR and lists one record per CDR3 protein. The repertoire holds 150,000 to 180,000 distinct CDR3 sequences, with approximately 95% as singletons. The specimen sequenced was CD4+ T cells from PBMCs. Source of these receptors: a human donor with Susac syndrome.

The chain is built from TRBV29-1 and TRBJ1-3, with D hard to call. CDR1 and CDR2 from the germline V gene are SQVTM and ANQGSEA. Trimming pared 7 bases from V and 2 bases from J, leaving 9 bases between. The CDR3 covers 12 residues. The CDR3 sequence: CSGEVPGNTIYF. The DNA for the CDR3 is TGCAGCGGGGAGGTACCTGGAAACACCATATATTTT.

This sequence joins TRBV6-2 or TRBV6-3 and TRBJ1-2; TRBD1 might be the D (5 bases). This CDR3 is built from 12 residues. CDR1 is MNHEY, CDR2 SVGEGT, per germline. Between the trimmed V and J ends, which lost 8 bases and 6 bases, there was a span of 13 bases. The CDR3 reads CASVKRGDGYTF. In DNA form, the CDR3 reads TGTGCCAGCGTCAAGCGGGGGGATGGCTACACCTTC.

The gene calls are TRBV3-1 and TRBJ1-1; TRBD1 is a possible D gene (5 bases). This CDR3 has 15 amino acids. The germline V and J ends were trimmed by 4 bases and 11 bases, with 23 bases remaining between them. The V gene's germline CDR1 is LGHDT and CDR2 YNNKEL (reference sequence). The CDR3 loop reads CASSLRGRKVLQAFF. Here the CDR3 DNA reads TGTGCCAGCAGCCTCCGGGGCCGAAAAGTTTTACAGGCTTTCTTT.

This clonotype was observed once. This chain connects TRBV14 to TRBJ2-4, with 8 bases aligning to TRBD2. This CDR3 comprises 15 residues. Germline V gene sequence: CDR1 SGHDN, CDR2 FVKESK. Trimming cost V 2 bases and J 5 bases; bases outside gene matches: 5. CDR3 loop: CASSQFDGRENIQYF. CDR3 nucleotides: TGTGCCAGCAGCCAATTCGACGGGAGGGAAAACATTCAGTACTTC.

The rearrangement links TRBV4-1 to TRBJ2-7; the D is unclear. The CDR3 is made up of 16 amino acids. Germline lookup yields CDR1 MGHRA and CDR2 YSYEKL. Trimming left V 3 bases short and J 0 bases short, with 15 bases between. The CDR3 nucleotides are TGCGCCAGCAGCCATCAAGATATACTAACCTCCTACGAGCAGTACTTC. It encodes CASSHQDILTSYEQYF.

The rearrangement links TRBV6-6 to TRBJ2-5, with D perhaps TRBD1 (6 bases). CDR3 size: 15 residues. Germline CDR1 reads MNHNY; CDR2 reads SVGAGI (reference sequence). The V gene lost 6 bases and the J gene lost 3 bases, with 17 bases spanning the gap. The DNA of the CDR3 is TGTGCCAGCAGAGGAAGGCTGGGGGCCAAAGAGACCCAGTACTTC. Translating gives CASRGRLGAKETQYF.

V and J are TRBV11-2 and TRBJ2-3; D gene uncertain. The germline CDR1 and CDR2 sequences are SGHAT and FQNNGV. This CDR3 has 14 residues. The V end lost 3 bases, the J end lost 3 bases, and 10 bases lay between the germline ends. The CDR3 region is CASSFMDRTDTQYF. DNA of the CDR3: TGTGCCAGCAGCTTTATGGATAGGACAGATACGCAGTATTTT.

This chain uses TRBV7-9 with TRBJ2-1; D unclear. This CDR3 is built from 14 residues. The V end lost 1 base, the J end lost 2 bases, and 6 bases lay between the germline ends. Germline V CDR1 and CDR2: SEHNR, FQNEAQ (reference sequence). The CDR3 sequence is CASSLDTTYNEQFF. In nucleotides, the CDR3 is TGTGCCAGCAGCTTAGATACCACCTACAATGAGCAGTTCTTC.

The gene calls are TRBV25-1 and TRBJ2-6, with a tentative D call TRBD1 (6 bases). The V end was cut by 4 bases, the J end by 0 bases, with 16 bases between. This CDR3 is 18 amino acids long. The germline V gene encodes CDR1 MGHDK and CDR2 SYGVNS. CDR3 in amino acids: CASSADSFKASGANVLTF. The DNA of the CDR3 is TGTGCCAGCAGTGCGGACAGCTTTAAAGCCTCTGGGGCCAACGTCCTGACTTTC.

The chain uses TRBV20-1 and TRBJ2-1, with TRBD1 matching 7 bases. The CDR3 is 11 amino acids. The junction had 8 bases not matched to a gene; V was cut back by 3 bases and J by 15 bases. Germline assignment: CDR1 DFQATT and CDR2 SNEGSKA (reference sequence). CDR3 bases: TGCAGTGCTAGTTCAGGGGACAGTCGGTTCTTC. It is translated as CSASSGDSRFF.

The chain employs TRBV20-1 and TRBJ2-7; D gene uncertain. The V gene's germline CDR1 is DFQATT and CDR2 SNEGSKA (reference sequence). V gave up 3 bases and J gave up 2 bases, with 14 bases separating them. The CDR3 covers 14 residues. CDR3 residues: CSASRRGKTYEQYF. In nucleotides, the CDR3 is TGCAGTGCTAGCCGACGTGGGAAGACCTACGAGCAGTACTTC.

J is TRBJ1-6 and V is TRBV9; D is uncertain. The CDR3 loop spans 13 amino acids. From germline, CDR1 is SGDLS and CDR2 YYNGEE. V was trimmed by 0 bases and J by 10 bases, leaving 8 bases between them. The CDR3 region has the DNA TGTGCCAGCAGCGTAGGAGGGATGTCACCCCTCCACTTT. The encoded protein is CASSVGGMSPLHF.

The chain recombines TRBV7-2 with TRBJ2-4, with 10 bases matching TRBD2. The CDR3 spans 15 residues. Trimming took 3 bases from V and 8 from J; bases not matched to a gene: 7. CDR1 and CDR2 (germline): SGHTA, FQGNSA. CDR3 region: CASSFQRGGGDIQYF. The CDR3 coding sequence is TGTGCCAGCAGCTTCCAGCGGGGGGGCGGCGACATTCAGTACTTC. The entire variable domain, with the rest obtained from reference TRBV7-2 and TRBJ2-4, is as follows: GAGVSQSPSNKVTEKGKDVELRCDPISGHTALYWYRQSLGQGLEFLIYFQGNSAPDKSGLPSDRFSAERTGGSVSTLTIQRTQQEDSAVYLCASSFQRGGGDIQYFGAGTRLSVL.

V is TRBV2 and J is TRBJ1-2; no firm D call. Trimming took off 4 bases at V and 7 bases at J, with 13 bases between the two ends. CDR1 is SNHLY and CDR2 is FYNNEI in the germline V gene. CDR3 length equals 13 residues. DNA for the CDR3: TGTGCCAGCAGTGCATTAAAGTCCGGTGGCTACACCTTC. It specifies CASSALKSGGYTF.

The chain's CDR3 is CASSDRVYNQPQHF. CDR3 nucleotides: TGTGCCAGTAGTGACAGGGTGTACAATCAGCCCCAGCATTTT. The chain combines TRBV19 with TRBJ1-5; the match to TRBD1 covers 7 bases. Germline trimming cut 5 bases from V and 3 bases from J; bases unmatched to any gene: 4. The CDR3 covers 14 residues. In germline, CDR1 is LNHDA, CDR2 SQIVND (reference sequence).

The chain is built from TRBV27 and TRBJ1-2, with 8 positions matching TRBD1. Trimming removed 2 bases from V and 4 bases from J; junction bases left unmatched: 3. The length of the CDR3 is 14 residues. Germline CDR1 is MNHEY and CDR2 is SMNVEV (reference sequence). In DNA, the CDR3 is TGTGCCAGCAGTTTAACTGGACAGGGCTATGGCTACACCTTC. This encodes CASSLTGQGYGYTF.

The V gene is TRBV12-3 or TRBV12-4, the J gene TRBJ1-3, with unresolved D. This CDR3 spans 13 amino acids. Trimming cost V 3 bases and J 7 bases, with 10 bases left between them. The CDR3 spells CASSFIAGNTIYF. The CDR3 nucleotides are TGTGCCAGCAGTTTCATTGCGGGCAACACCATATATTTT.

The chain joins TRBV12-3 or TRBV12-4 to TRBJ1-5; TRBD1 matches at 7 bases. The trim removed 7 bases at V and 2 bases at J, leaving 11 bases unmatched. The CDR3 is made up of 16 amino acids. CDR3 amino acids: CASTSGGGWGNQPQHF. The CDR3 nucleotides are TGTGCCAGCACCTCCGGAGGGGGCTGGGGCAATCAGCCCCAGCATTTT.

The V call is TRBV2, the J call TRBJ1-2, with no clear D. The germline V and J ends were trimmed by 2 bases and 4 bases, with 11 bases remaining between them. This CDR3 is 14 amino acids long. Germline-derived CDR1 and CDR2 are SNHLY and FYNNEI. This CDR3 reads CASSERAGGYGYTF. The CDR3 coding sequence is TGTGCCAGCAGTGAAAGGGCAGGAGGCTATGGCTACACCTTC.

The rearrangement uses TRBV20-1 and TRBJ2-5; 9 nucleotides match TRBD1. The germline V gene encodes CDR1 DFQATT and CDR2 SNEGSKA (reference sequence). Trimming took 6 bases from V and 7 from J; bases not matched to a gene: 12. The length of the CDR3 is 14 residues. CDR3 residues: CSAPRDRVEGTQYF. The CDR3, as DNA: TGCAGTGCCCCCCGGGACAGGGTGGAAGGGACCCAGTACTTC.